Listed below are T cell receptor beta chains from one sample, sequenced in a study of blood T cell repertoires in COVID-19. TCRdb's table, derived via immunoSEQ multiplex PCR, lists solely in-frame clones and lacks some. This sample yields 150,000 to 200,000 clones, of which approximately 85% are seen a single time; under 9.5% belongs to the top ten. Material for sequencing was peripheral blood. These receptors were taken from a woman aged 55-70 years with acute or convalescent COVID-19. The CDR3 runs from the conserved cysteine through the conserved F or W. The D gene is left open where the match is weak. The size entry is marked missing in some rows and otherwise reads once, few, many or a size class.

TRBD1,TRBJ1-2,TRBV18,once,TGTGCCAGCACCCCACTTCAGGGGGGAAACTATGGCTACACCTTC,CASTPLQGGNYGYTF
TRBD1,TRBJ2-7,TRBV10-2,.,TGCGCCAGCATCAGAGTGACAGGGGGGGGCGAGCAGTACTTC,CASIRVTGGGEQYF
TRBD1,TRBJ2-7,TRBV5-4,.,TGTGCCAGCAGCTTGCCAGGGACAGGGGGTGTCCACGAGCAGTACTTC,CASSLPGTGGVHEQYF
.,TRBJ2-7,TRBV3-1/TRBV3-2,.,TGTGCCAGCAGCCAAGGCCAAATCAGCTCCTACGAGCAGTACTTC,CASSQGQISSYEQYF
TRBD1,TRBJ1-6,TRBV5-1,.,TGCGCCAGCAGCTTGAACAGGGGGCCCATTAATTCACCCCTCCACTTT,CASSLNRGPINSPLHF
.,TRBJ1-6,TRBV2,.,TGTGCCAGCAGTGAAACTCCGACAGAAAATTCACCCCTCCACTTT,CASSETPTENSPLHF
TRBD1,TRBJ1-1,TRBV6-5,.,TGTGCCAGCAGGGGGGACAGAAGTAACACTGAAGCTTTCTTT,CASRGDRSNTEAFF
.,TRBJ1-5,TRBV21-1,.,TGTGCCAGCAGCAAAGGCAGAAGGGTGCAGGGAAGCAATCAGCCCCAGCATTTT,CASSKGRRVQGSNQPQHF
TRBD1,TRBJ1-1,TRBV25-1,.,TGTGCCAGCAGTGAAGTCCTGCTTCAGGGGGAGAACACTGAAGCTTTCTTT,CASSEVLLQGENTEAFF
TRBD2,TRBJ2-7,TRBV29-1,.,TGCAGCGCCGCGAGGACTAGCGGATACTACGAGCAGTACTTC,CSAARTSGYYEQYF
TRBD1,TRBJ1-1,TRBV5-1,.,TGCGCCAGCAGCTTGGAGTTGACCCAGGGGGCGATGAACACTGAAGCTTTCTTT,CASSLELTQGAMNTEAFF
TRBD2,TRBJ2-7,TRBV4-2,.,TGTGCCAGCAGCCAATCGACTAGCGGCTACGAGCAGTACTTC,CASSQSTSGYEQYF
.,TRBJ2-1,TRBV2,.,TGTGCCAGCAGTGAGGGCCCACTAGGTTTGAATGAGCAGTTCTTC,CASSEGPLGLNEQFF
.,TRBJ2-3,TRBV7-3,.,TGTGCCAGCAGCTTAACGGCTAGCACAGATACGCAGTATTTT,CASSLTASTDTQYF
.,TRBJ1-4,TRBV28,.,TGTGCCAGCCAGGGTAATGAAAAACTGTTTTTT,CASQGNEKLFF
.,TRBJ1-2,TRBV6-5,.,TGTGCCAGCAGTCCCGGGAACTATGGCTACACCTTC,CASSPGNYGYTF
TRBD2,TRBJ2-1,TRBV4-1,few,TGCGCCAGCAGCCAAGGAACTAGCGGGGGGAGCTCCTACAATGAGCAGTTCTTC,CASSQGTSGGSSYNEQFF
TRBD1,TRBJ1-2,TRBV6-5,once,TGTGCCAGCAGCGCCGGGACAGGGAGAGGCTACACCTTC,CASSAGTGRGYTF
.,TRBJ2-7,TRBV7-2,.,TGTGCCAGCAGCTTAGGTCTAGCTAACTACGAGCAGTACTTC,CASSLGLANYEQYF
TRBD1,TRBJ1-4,TRBV5-1,.,TGCGCCAGCAGCTTGGGACAGGGGGCTGGCACTAATGAAAAACTGTTTTTT,CASSLGQGAGTNEKLFF
TRBD1,TRBJ2-7,TRBV4-1,many,TGCGCCAGCAGCCCTCCCGGGACAGGAAGGGCGGGGGAGCAGTACTTC,CASSPPGTGRAGEQYF
TRBD2,TRBJ2-7,TRBV10-3,.,TGTGCCATCAGTGACCCACCGGGGGGGAAGCAGTACTTC,CAISDPPGGKQYF
.,TRBJ2-5,TRBV3-1/TRBV3-2,.,TGTGCCAGCAGCCAAGAAGGACTCCAAGAGACCCAGTACTTC,CASSQEGLQETQYF
TRBD1,TRBJ1-2,TRBV2,.,TGTGCCAGCAGGGAACCGGGACAGGCTAACTATGGCTACACCTTC,CASREPGQANYGYTF
TRBD1,TRBJ1-5,TRBV29-1,.,TGCAGCGCATCAAACAGGGGAGGAGGTCAGCCCCAGCATTTT,CSASNRGGGQPQHF
.,TRBJ2-7,TRBV7-9,.,TGTGCCAGCAGCTTAGGTCCCCTTTACGAGCAGTACTTC,CASSLGPLYEQYF
.,TRBJ2-5,TRBV5-5,.,TGTGCCAGCAGCTACCAGAGGGAGACCCAGTACTTC,CASSYQRETQYF
TRBD1,TRBJ1-5,TRBV6-5,.,TGTGCCAGCAGCGGGACAGTTAATCAGCCCCAGCATTTT,CASSGTVNQPQHF
TRBD2,TRBJ2-3,TRBV7-9,.,TGTGCCAGCAGCTTAGGCCCCACCATTGGCGGGAGTACAAATACGCAGTATTTT,CASSLGPTIGGSTNTQYF
TRBD1,TRBJ2-5,TRBV7-8,many,TGTGCCACCGGACAGGGGGTGCGGGAGACCCAGTACTTC,CATGQGVRETQYF
TRBD2,TRBJ2-5,TRBV5-1,.,TGCGCCAGCAGCTTGAGAGCGGGGTCAGAGACCCAGTACTTC,CASSLRAGSETQYF
TRBD1,TRBJ2-3,TRBV28,.,TGTGCCAGCCGGGACAGGGGAACAGATACGCAGTATTTT,CASRDRGTDTQYF
.,TRBJ1-1,TRBV29-1,.,TGCAGCGGGGGGAGGGTGAACACTGAAGCTTTCTTT,CSGGRVNTEAFF
.,TRBJ2-2,TRBV10-2,.,TGCGCCAGTAGAAGTCCAACAGGGCGGACTTACATCGGGGAGCTGTTTTTT,CASRSPTGRTYIGELFF
TRBD1,TRBJ2-2,TRBV29-1,once,TGCAGCGTTGAAGGGACAGGGTATCCCGGGGAGCTGTTTTTT,CSVEGTGYPGELFF
.,TRBJ1-5,TRBV2,.,TGTGCCAGCAGGAGCCCGAATCAGCCCCAGCATTTT,CASRSPNQPQHF